The sequence of this TCR beta chain was determined in a study of vaccination effects on CD4 cells after COVID-19. Background on the study: A couple of convalescent patients gave samples 16 days and one week before vaccination. Study results and limitations: The study got few convalescent patients and did not collect any early post-infection timepoints.

V gave up 6 bases and J gave up 0 bases; unmatched junction bases: 13. This CDR3 region has 19 residues. Germline assignment: CDR1 WNHNN and CDR2 SYGVQD (reference sequence). Viral peptide pool expansion of antigen-specific CD4+ T cells preceded sequencing in the ViraFEST assay. Once cultured for 10 to 11 days, the cells underwent separation to obtain CD4+ T cells. The person had a PCR-confirmed SARS-CoV-2 infection during March to December 2020. Cultures got half-medium changes with IL-2 on days 3 and 7. Assay: immunoSEQ multiplex PCR; the TCRdb copy retains only in-frame clones and omits some. The sample records 25,000 to 35,000 clones, 55% to 75% being singletons. Regarding this clone: Its antigen is currently unknown.

This specimen was CD4+ T cells from PBMCs cultured with a peptide pool, taken before COVID-19 vaccination. The chain joins TRBV10-1 to TRBJ2-1; 11 bases map to TRBD2. This sequence originates from a human donor who had a prior SARS-CoV-2 infection. The CDR3 loop is CASRPSGGTSGFSYNEQFF. As DNA, the CDR3 is TGCGCCAGCAGACCGTCGGGCGGGACTAGCGGATTCTCCTACAATGAGCAGTTCTTC.